The 20 T cell receptor beta chains given below trace back to one sample, sequenced in a study of cytomegalovirus exposure and HLA in healthy donors. PCR amplification relied on 60 Vbeta primers (plus 13 Jbeta primers). TCRdb keeps only in-frame clones here, not all; method: immunoSEQ multiplex PCR. The sample yields more than 90,000 clones, 74% seen once. Sequencing was done on a sample of PBMCs. The receptor source for this set is a woman aged 45-65 years in good health and CMV-seropositive.

V gene TRBV5-1 combines with J gene TRBJ1-1; 8 bases are a match to TRBD1. Losses at the gene ends were 5 bases for V and 4 bases for J; bases not matched to a gene: 10. The CDR3 sequence is 15 residues long. Germline values: CDR1 SGHRS, CDR2 YFSETQ. The CDR3 is CASRFGQGATTEAFF. In DNA form, the CDR3 reads TGCGCCAGCAGGTTTGGGCAGGGGGCGACCACTGAAGCTTTCTTT.

The chain joins TRBV10-3 to TRBJ2-1; TRBD1 aligns across 8 bases. The CDR3 runs to 15 residues. The germline V gene encodes CDR1 ENHRY and CDR2 SYGVKD. After removal of 5 bases from V and 2 bases from J, the junction contained 5 bases not matched to a gene. The CDR3 here is CAISSGQETYNEQFF. CDR3 sequence (DNA): TGTGCCATCAGTTCGGGACAGGAAACCTACAATGAGCAGTTCTTC.

This clone was picked up a small number of times. The junction shows a germline mismatch at one end, possibly a read error. Different DNA sequences within this sample yield the same CDR3. The gene calls are TRBV5-4 and TRBJ1-1, with TRBD1 as a possible D gene (6 bases). The CDR3 covers 17 residues. The germline V gene has CDR1 SGHNT and CDR2 YYREEE (reference sequence). CDR3 nucleotides: TGTGCCAGCAGCTTGGTGCAGGGGACCTCACTGAACACTGAAGCCTTCTTT. This codes for CASSLVQGTSLNTEAFF.

The J gene is TRBJ2-5, the V gene TRBV27; tentative D call: TRBD2 (6 bases). The CDR3 sequence is 14 residues long. The germline gives CDR1 MNHEY, CDR2 SMNVEV (reference sequence). With 6 bases removed from V and 1 base from J, the gap between germline ends came to 12 bases. The CDR3: CASRKEGLQETQYF. CDR3 bases: TGTGCCAGCAGGAAGGAGGGCCTCCAAGAGACCCAGTACTTC.

The V call is TRBV10-3, the J call TRBJ2-7; no firm D call. The CDR3 length is 13 residues. Germline CDR1 ENHRY, CDR2 SYGVKD. V was trimmed by 6 bases and J by 3 bases, leaving 12 bases between them. CDR3 residues: CAIRTPEDYEQYF. The CDR3 region has the DNA TGTGCCATCAGGACCCCCGAGGACTACGAGCAGTACTTC.

This clone was detected only a few times. V and J are TRBV7-2 and TRBJ2-1; 7 bases match TRBD2. Germline CDR1 SGHTA, CDR2 FQGNSA. V lost 6 bases, J lost 7 bases, and 9 bases stayed unmatched. The CDR3 runs to 14 residues. This CDR3 reads CASRRTSVGNEQFF. The DNA of the CDR3 is TGTGCCAGCAGGCGTACTAGCGTGGGGAATGAGCAGTTCTTC.

The chain couples TRBV4-3 to TRBJ1-2; maybe TRBD1 (6 bases). With 8 bases removed from V and 6 bases from J, the gap between germline ends came to 13 bases. CDR3 size: 12 residues. CDR1 LGHNA and CDR2 YSLEER come from the germline V gene. DNA for the CDR3: TGCGCCAGCCAGGGGACCGACGATGGCTACACCTTC. Translated: CASQGTDDGYTF.

J is TRBJ2-7 and V is TRBV5-1; tentative D call: TRBD1 (5 bases). There are 19 residues in the CDR3. V was trimmed by 0 bases and J by 0 bases, leaving 22 bases between them. Germline V gene data show CDR1 as SGHRS and CDR2 as YFSETQ. CDR3 DNA: TGCGCCAGCAGCTTGGCCGTTGATCGGACAAGACAGAGCTCCTACGAGCAGTACTTC. Encoded protein: CASSLAVDRTRQSSYEQYF.

V gene TRBV28 combines with J gene TRBJ2-1, with TRBD2 as a possible D gene (6 bases). V lost 6 bases and J 7 bases, leaving 25 bases between the germline ends. Germline CDR1 and CDR2: MDHEN and SYDVKM. CDR3 length: 17 amino acids. The CDR3 loop reads CASRPRMGGSRGNEQFF. The CDR3 DNA reads TGTGCCAGCAGGCCCCGGATGGGGGGATCCCGGGGGAATGAGCAGTTCTTC.

This clone has only a few counts. The chain carries TRBV11-3 and TRBJ1-1; 8 nucleotides agree with TRBD1. The V gene's germline CDR1 is SGHNT and CDR2 YENEEA. V shed 4 bases, J shed 2 bases, and the junction held 6 bases outside the gene matches. The CDR3 sequence is 15 residues long. The CDR3 coding sequence is TGTGCCAGCAGCTACGGGACAGGAACAAACACTGAAGCTTTCTTT. Translation: CASSYGTGTNTEAFF.

The rearrangement links TRBV7-2 to TRBJ1-5; tentatively, D is TRBD1 (6 bases). Trimming left V 1 base short and J 5 bases short, with 12 bases between. The CDR3 is made up of 15 amino acids. Germline V gene lookup returns CDR1 SGHTA and CDR2 FQGNSA. CDR3 amino acids: CASSLDGQGHQPQHF. The CDR3 coding sequence is TGTGCCAGCAGCTTAGACGGGCAGGGGCATCAGCCCCAGCATTTT.

This clone was detected once. This sequence joins TRBV7-2 and TRBJ2-7; a possible D gene is TRBD2 (6 bases). V was shortened by 8 bases and J by 0 bases, with 20 bases between the two germline ends. CDR3 size: 16 residues. Germline CDR1 is SGHTA and CDR2 is FQGNSA. As DNA, the CDR3 is TGTGCCAGCGGCAGGGAGGTCAACTCGATCTCCTACGAGCAGTACTTC. Its protein product is CASGREVNSISYEQYF.

This clone was counted once. The chain carries TRBV4-2 and TRBJ2-2; 15 nucleotides line up with TRBD2. V lost 4 bases to trimming and J lost 7 bases; unmatched junction nucleotides: 10. Germline values: CDR1 LGHNA, CDR2 YNFKEQ. This CDR3 contains 18 residues. CDR3 in amino acids: CASSLAGTSGGSGGELFF. CDR3 nucleotides: TGTGCCAGCAGCCTAGCCGGGACTAGCGGGGGGTCGGGCGGGGAGCTGTTTTTT.

The gene calls are TRBV6-5 and TRBJ2-7, with 15 bases fitting TRBD2. Germline V CDR1 and CDR2: MNHEY, SVGAGI. V dropped 4 bases and J dropped 2; count of bases not matched to a gene: 0. The CDR3 sequence is 15 residues long. Here the CDR3 DNA reads TGTGCCAGCAGTTGGACTAGCGGGAGGGCCTACGAGCAGTACTTC. It yields the protein CASSWTSGRAYEQYF.

The chain is built from TRBV28 and TRBJ1-1; D unclear. The CDR3 totals 13 residues. Trimming stripped 5 bases from V and 0 bases from J, with 7 bases between. The germline V gene has CDR1 MDHEN and CDR2 SYDVKM. CDR3 protein: CASSLTLNTEAFF. CDR3 sequence (DNA): TGTGCCAGCAGTCTAACCCTGAACACTGAAGCTTTCTTT.

V is TRBV15 and J is TRBJ1-1; the D is unclear. Trimming left V 1 base short and J 1 base short, with 10 bases between. This CDR3 is built from 15 residues. Germline CDR1 is LNHNV and CDR2 is YYDKDF (reference sequence). CDR3 sequence (DNA): TGTGCCACCAGCAGAGGGTTGAGGGAGAACACTGAAGCTTTCTTT. It encodes CATSRGLRENTEAFF.

This chain uses TRBV7-9 with TRBJ2-5; D is possibly TRBD2 (6 bases). Per germline, CDR1 SEHNR and CDR2 FQNEAQ (reference sequence). This CDR3 region has 15 residues. Trimming left V 3 bases short and J 1 base short, with 12 bases between. This CDR3 reads CASSLAGTAQETQYF. As DNA, the CDR3 is TGTGCCAGCAGCTTGGCGGGAACAGCCCAAGAGACCCAGTACTTC.

This clone was seen a handful of times. The CDR3 loop is CASSVFGGSNYGYTF. CDR3 bases: TGTGCCAGCAGCGTATTCGGAGGGTCCAACTATGGCTACACCTTC. The chain has TRBV9 and TRBJ1-2, with unresolved D. The CDR3 totals 15 residues. V was cut by 1 base and J by 2 bases, with 12 bases left in between. The germline CDR1 and CDR2 sequences are SGDLS and YYNGEE.

J is TRBJ2-1 and V is TRBV25-1; TRBD2 matches at 11 bases. The ends lost 3 bases at V and 5 bases at J; junction bases unmatched: 6. Germline CDR1 is MGHDK and CDR2 is SYGVNS. This CDR3 has 16 residues. The CDR3 nucleotides are TGTGCCAGCAGTGATACTAGCGGGGGACAACACAATGAGCAGTTCTTC. It translates to CASSDTSGGQHNEQFF.

The chain joins TRBV19 to TRBJ1-1, with 7 bases that match TRBD1. V dropped 3 bases and J dropped 4; count of bases not matched to a gene: 8. The CDR3 sequence is 15 residues long. Germline values: CDR1 LNHDA, CDR2 SQIVND (reference sequence). CDR3 amino acids: CASSIAGGLITEAFF. CDR3 DNA sequence: TGTGCCAGTAGTATCGCAGGGGGGTTAATCACTGAAGCTTTCTTT.